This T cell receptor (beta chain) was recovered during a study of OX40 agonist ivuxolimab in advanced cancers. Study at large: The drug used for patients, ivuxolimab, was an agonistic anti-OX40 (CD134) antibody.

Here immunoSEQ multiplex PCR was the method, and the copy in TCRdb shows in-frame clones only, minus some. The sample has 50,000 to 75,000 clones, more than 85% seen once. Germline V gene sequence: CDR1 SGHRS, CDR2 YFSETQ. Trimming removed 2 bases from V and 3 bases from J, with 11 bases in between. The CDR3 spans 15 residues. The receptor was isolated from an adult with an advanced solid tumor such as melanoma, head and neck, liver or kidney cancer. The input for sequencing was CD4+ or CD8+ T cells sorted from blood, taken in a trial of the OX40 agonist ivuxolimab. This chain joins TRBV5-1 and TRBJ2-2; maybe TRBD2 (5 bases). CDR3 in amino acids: CASSFLVAYTGELFF. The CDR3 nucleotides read TGCGCCAGCAGCTTCTTGGTAGCGTACACCGGGGAGCTGTTTTTT.